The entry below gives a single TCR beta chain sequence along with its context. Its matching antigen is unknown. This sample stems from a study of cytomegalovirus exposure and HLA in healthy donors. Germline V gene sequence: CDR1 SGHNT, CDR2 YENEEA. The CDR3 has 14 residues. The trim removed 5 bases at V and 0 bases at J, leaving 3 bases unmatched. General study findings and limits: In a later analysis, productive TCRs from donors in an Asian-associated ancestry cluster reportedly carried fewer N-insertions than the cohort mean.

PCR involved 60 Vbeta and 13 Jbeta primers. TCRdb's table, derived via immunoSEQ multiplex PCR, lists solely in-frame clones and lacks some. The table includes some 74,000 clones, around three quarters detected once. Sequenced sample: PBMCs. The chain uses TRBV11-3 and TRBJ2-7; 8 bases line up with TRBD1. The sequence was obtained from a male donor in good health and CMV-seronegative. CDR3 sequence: CASSPTGGSYEQYF. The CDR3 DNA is TGTGCCAGCAGCCCTACAGGGGGCTCCTACGAGCAGTACTTC. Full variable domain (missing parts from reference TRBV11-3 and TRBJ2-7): EAGVVQSPRYKIIEKKQPVAFWCNPISGHNTLYWYLQNLGQGPELLIRYENEEAVDDSQLPKDRFSAERLKGVDSTLKIQPAELGDSAVYLCASSPTGGSYEQYFGPGTRLTVT.